The 13 T cell receptor beta chains given below trace back to one sample, sequenced in a study of patients and donors after allogeneic stem cell transplantation. MiXCR, applied by TCRdb to the RT-PCR reads, yields one record per CDR3 protein. The data show 200,000 to 250,000 distinct CDR3 sequences, 11% to 15% seen once. Sequenced material: blood, either unsorted or a sorted T cell fraction (not recorded which). Receptors originate from a human donor who was either an allogeneic HSCT recipient or a stem cell or donor lymphocyte infusion donor (not recorded which). It is not recorded whose cells these are; they may come from a transplant donor.

A single count supports this clonotype. This chain uses TRBV6-5 with TRBJ1-1, with 7 bases lining up with TRBD1. The junction had 15 bases not matched to a gene; V was cut back by 4 bases and J by 1 base. The CDR3 is 18 amino acids. Germline-derived CDR1 and CDR2 are MNHEY and SVGAGI. Written as DNA, the CDR3 is TGTGCCAGCAGTTCCTCCCCCTTAGGGGGCGCGGGGAACACTGAAGCTTTCTTT. Encoded protein: CASSSSPLGGAGNTEAFF.

The gene calls are TRBV4-3 and TRBJ2-7; unclear D gene. V was pared by 0 bases and J by 2 bases, with 14 bases between. The CDR3 is made up of 16 amino acids. Looked up from germline, CDR1 is LGHNA and CDR2 is YSLEER. The CDR3 DNA follows: TGCGCCAGCAGCCAAGATCGCGACTCAAGCACCTACGAGCAGTACTTC. Amino acid sequence: CASSQDRDSSTYEQYF.

CDR3 coding DNA: TGTGCCAGCAGTCGGACGTGGGGGCAGGCTAATGAAAAACTGTTTTTT. Its protein product is CASSRTWGQANEKLFF. The chain recombines TRBV3-1 with TRBJ1-4; TRBD1 is a possible D gene (6 bases). V shed 6 bases and J shed 3 bases, with 17 bases lying between them. This CDR3 region has 16 residues. Germline CDR1 and CDR2: LGHDT and YNNKEL (reference sequence).

The V call is TRBV6-2 or TRBV6-3, the J call TRBJ1-6, with D possibly TRBD1 on 6 matching bases. Germline V CDR1 and CDR2: MNHEY, SVGEGT. V was cut by 8 bases and J by 10 bases, with 18 bases left in between. The CDR3 spans 14 residues. Written as DNA, the CDR3 is TGTGCCAGCCACTACAGGGACCTGGGGTCACCCCTCCACTTT. It codes for CASHYRDLGSPLHF.

This clonotype has only a few counts. This chain links TRBV7-9 with TRBJ2-7; the match to TRBD2 covers 8 bases. With V trimmed by 6 bases and J by 2 bases, 6 bases remained unmatched. Germline CDR1 is SEHNR and CDR2 is FQNEAQ (reference sequence). The CDR3 contains 14 residues. CDR3 region: CASSTSGHTYEQYF. The CDR3 DNA is TGTGCCAGCAGTACTAGCGGACATACCTACGAGCAGTACTTC.

This clonotype has just a few counts. The J gene is TRBJ2-1, the V gene TRBV7-3; D might be TRBD1 (6 bases). Trimming stripped 5 bases from V and 4 bases from J, with 12 bases between. This CDR3 contains 14 residues. The germline CDR1 and CDR2 sequences are SGHTA and FQGTGA. The CDR3 protein is CASSVGQKYNEQFF. The CDR3 region has the DNA TGTGCCAGCAGCGTAGGACAGAAATACAATGAGCAGTTCTTC. The complete variable domain, with remaining parts taken from reference TRBV7-3 and TRBJ2-1, reads GAGVSQTPSNKVTEKGKYVELRCDPISGHTALYWYRQSLGQGPEFLIYFQGTGAADDSGLPNDRFFAVRPEGSVSTLKIQRTERGDSAVYLCASSVGQKYNEQFFGPGTRLTVL.

In its sample, this clonotype was seen once. The chain joins TRBV20-1 to TRBJ1-3; 8 bases line up with TRBD1. V lost 3 bases, J lost 3 bases, and 4 bases stayed unmatched. The CDR3 covers 14 residues. Per the germline V gene, CDR1 is DFQATT and CDR2 is SNEGSKA (reference sequence). The CDR3 protein is CSASPGQDGNTIYF. The CDR3 DNA follows: TGCAGTGCTAGCCCGGGACAGGATGGAAACACCATATATTTT.

The chain carries TRBV20-1 and TRBJ2-5; a possible D gene is TRBD2 (6 bases). Germline CDR1 DFQATT, CDR2 SNEGSKA (reference sequence). This CDR3 is built from 11 residues. The germline V and J ends were trimmed by 5 bases and 4 bases, with 8 bases remaining between them. The CDR3, as DNA: TGCAGTGCTTTACTAGCAGAGACCCAGTACTTC. The encoded protein is CSALLAETQYF.

V is TRBV5-6 and J is TRBJ2-3; 9 bases map to TRBD1. Trimming cost V 4 bases and J 2 bases; bases outside gene matches: 8. Germline CDR1 is SGHDT and CDR2 is YYEEEE. This CDR3 is 16 amino acids long. CDR3 amino acids: CASSGDRGSFTDTQYF. The CDR3 bases are TGTGCCAGCAGCGGCGACAGGGGGTCATTCACAGATACGCAGTATTTT.

There are a few counts of this clonotype. The chain recombines TRBV12-3 or TRBV12-4 with TRBJ2-7, with a possible D match to TRBD2 (5 bases). The V end was cut by 3 bases, the J end by 2 bases, with 14 bases between. The length of the CDR3 is 15 residues. CDR3 coding DNA: TGTGCCAGCAGTTTCCACCAGACGGGAACCTACGAGCAGTACTTC. Its protein product is CASSFHQTGTYEQYF.

The chain uses TRBV7-8 and TRBJ1-1, with D maybe TRBD1 (5 bases). CDR3 size: 15 residues. Germline V gene sequence: CDR1 SGHVS, CDR2 FQNEAQ. Trimming left V 5 bases short and J 7 bases short, with 20 bases between. DNA for the CDR3: TGTGCCAGCAGCCCCAGGGAACCCCCGGGTAGTGAAGCTTTCTTT. Its protein product is CASSPREPPGSEAFF.

This clonotype has more than one count but fewer than ten. The rearrangement links TRBV20-1 to TRBJ2-1; tentatively, D is TRBD2 (6 bases). Germline V lookup: CDR1 DFQATT, CDR2 SNEGSKA (reference sequence). This CDR3 is built from 11 residues. V was pared by 4 bases and J by 9 bases, with 10 bases between. CDR3 DNA: TGCAGTGCTAAGGAGGGACTTGAGCAGTTCTTC. It is translated as CSAKEGLEQFF.

This clonotype was seen a few times. CDR3 in amino acids: CASSPSAGGGDTQYF. In nucleotides, the CDR3 is TGTGCCAGCTCACCATCGGCGGGAGGAGGGGATACGCAGTATTTT. The V and J genes are TRBV18 and TRBJ2-3; 8 positions agree with TRBD2. Germline assignment: CDR1 KGHSH and CDR2 LQKENI. V was clipped by 2 bases and J by 6 bases; unmatched bases: 7. The CDR3 totals 15 residues.